This TCR beta chain was obtained from a study of T cell changes during pregnancy in multiple sclerosis. In this sample, this clone turned up once. Profiling relied on immunoSEQ multiplex PCR, and the TCRdb table lists in-frame clones only, not all of them. The sample records about 40,000 clones, 70% to 90% being singletons. The receptor was isolated from a female donor with multiple sclerosis, enrolled in a pregnancy study. The sequencing here drew on CD4+ T cells from peripheral blood mononuclear cells, taken before pregnancy.

In DNA, the CDR3 is TGTGCCTGGAGCCCGACAGGGATTAACTATGGCTACACCTTC. Its translation: CAWSPTGINYGYTF. This chain joins TRBV30 and TRBJ1-2; 7 positions agree with TRBD1. Trimming removed 3 bases from V and 1 base from J; junction bases left unmatched: 5. This CDR3 has 14 amino acids. CDR1 GTSNPN and CDR2 SVGIG come from the germline V gene (reference sequence). The whole variable domain, remainder taken from reference TRBV30 and TRBJ1-2, is SQTIHQWPATLVQPVGSPLSLECTVEGTSNPNLYWYRQAAGRGLQLLFYSVGIGQISSEVPQNLSASRPQDRQFILSSKKLLLSDSGFYLCAWSPTGINYGYTFGSGTRLTVV.